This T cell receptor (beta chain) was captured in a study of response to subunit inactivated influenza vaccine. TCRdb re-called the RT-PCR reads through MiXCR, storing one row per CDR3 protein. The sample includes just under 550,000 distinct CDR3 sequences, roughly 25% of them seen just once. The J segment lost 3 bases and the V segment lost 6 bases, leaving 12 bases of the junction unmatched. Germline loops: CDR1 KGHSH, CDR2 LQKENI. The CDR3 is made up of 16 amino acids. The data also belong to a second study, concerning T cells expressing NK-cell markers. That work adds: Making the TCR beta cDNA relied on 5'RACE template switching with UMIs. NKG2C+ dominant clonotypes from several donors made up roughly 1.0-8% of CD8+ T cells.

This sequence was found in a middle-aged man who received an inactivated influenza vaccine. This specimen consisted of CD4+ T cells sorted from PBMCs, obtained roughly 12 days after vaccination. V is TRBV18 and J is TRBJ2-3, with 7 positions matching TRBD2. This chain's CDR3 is CASSLYGGSGTDTQYF. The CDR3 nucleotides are TGTGCCAGCTCCCTCTATGGCGGGAGTGGGACAGATACGCAGTATTTT.